This T cell receptor beta chain was identified in a study of T cells in Graves' hyperthyroidism and ophthalmopathy (dated by TCRdb to the late 2010s). Looking at the study overall: Peripheral blood samples were taken at the time of initial diagnosis, prior to any treatment. For training and testing, the 80 to 100 patients in the discovery cohort were randomly divided in a 7:3 ratio. A discovery cohort of about a hundred patients, 43 with Graves' ophthalmopathy and 55 to 60 with stable Graves' hyperthyroidism, was used to find distinguishing TCR V-J signatures. Thyroid tissue and blood T-cell repertoires from over 5 Graves' hyperthyroidism patients were also compared in the study. The paper reports TCR Vbeta CDR3 sequencing of approximately 140 peripheral blood samples: approximately 41 ophthalmopathy, under 85 hyperthyroidism and around 17 progressor patients. After sampling, hyperthyroidism patients received methimazole starting at 30 mg daily, and ophthalmopathy patients received high-dose intravenous methylprednisolone. An independent validation cohort of under 20 hyperthyroidism patients and approximately 17 patients who later progressed to ophthalmopathy tested prospective prediction of ophthalmopathy.

What the work shows at the level of the full study, not this receptor alone: Most expanded thyroid clonotypes (frequency above 0.001) were also detected in blood, suggesting blood repertoires may reflect thyroid immune responses. No statistical method was used to set the sample size in advance, and investigators knew the group allocation. During validation, the model predicted progression to ophthalmopathy a median of about 6.3 months ahead of onset, with almost 71% sensitivity and around 72% specificity. A 13 V-J signature model separated ophthalmopathy from stable hyperthyroidism, with approximately 87% sensitivity and roughly 81% specificity in cross-validation and 80%/75% in testing.

In the ophthalmopathy patients, disease was moderately to severely active, with a Clinical Activity Score of 3 or more, a NOSPECS grade of 4 or more, and a duration of less than 3 months. Patients with uncontrolled infections, other autoimmune diseases, pregnancy or lactation were excluded. Diagnoses were established on the basis of clinical symptoms, serum thyroxine and TRAb, thyroid ultrasound, and orbital computed tomography. PBMCs were isolated from about 10 ml of fresh peripheral blood by Ficoll-Paque density gradient centrifugation. Trizol reagent was used to extract total RNA, and RNA quality was then checked on an Agilent 2100 Bioanalyzer. In this sample, this clonotype turned up a few times. Its antigen is unknown. It has no much larger one-base neighbor in the sample; base qualities were not kept. Amplification of TCR beta CDR3 regions was carried out from RNA transcripts. The TCR CDR3 was subjected to a first round of RT-PCR using the HTBI primer set and the Qiagen OneStep RT-PCR kit. Libraries were constructed in a second round of multiplex PCR, after which size selection and purification were carried out. Sequencing of the libraries was done on an Illumina HiSeq2000 using paired-end 100 bp reads. The study's processing was this. SOAPnuke was used to process the raw data, removing reads that contained adapters or uncalled bases, had a mean Phred below 15, or lacked an exact match to the constant primer or identifier. High-quality paired reads were merged using COPE v1.2.5, and each unique nucleotide sequence was defined as a clonotype. Clonotypes were aligned to IMGT TRBV, TRBD and TRBJ reference segments using MiTCR v1.1. The analysis included only V-J combinations with a frequency above 0.0001, which together covered more than 98% of the repertoires. A TCS score was defined as the ratio of F50 (clonal expansion) to E x V (chaos), with BLOSUM62-based TCRdist applied between CDR3 peptides within each V-J. Welch's t-statistics and random forest reduced roughly 530 V-J features to 13, which were used in a naive Bayes classifier (R e1071). TCRdb handled the public reads itself, with Q25 trimming in fastp and clone calling in MiXCR, and kept productive beta chains. Merged by CDR3 protein, the rows form single entries marked with the most common genes and DNA. Here the V and J calls rest on TCRdb's processing, not on the authors' analysis. In all, the sample holds fewer than 700,000 distinct CDR3 sequences, and approximately 17% of those were seen once. The ten largest clones take up 15% to 20% of the sample.

V lost 2 bases and J lost 1 base; the stretch between them is 8 bases long. The germline V gene encodes CDR1 MGHRA and CDR2 YSYEKL. The CDR3 holds 14 amino acids from the cysteine to the phenylalanine. The sequence is cut down to CDR3 DNA, 42 bases in frame from base 1. Source material: blood. Recombination joined TRBV4-1 with TRBJ1-1; the D segment could be TRBD1, given 5 matching bases. This TCR came from a woman aged 18-29 years with Graves' ophthalmopathy. Here is the DNA: TGCGCCAGCAGCCAACCGGGGGGGAACACTGAAGCTTTCTTT. It codes for CASSQPGGNTEAFF.